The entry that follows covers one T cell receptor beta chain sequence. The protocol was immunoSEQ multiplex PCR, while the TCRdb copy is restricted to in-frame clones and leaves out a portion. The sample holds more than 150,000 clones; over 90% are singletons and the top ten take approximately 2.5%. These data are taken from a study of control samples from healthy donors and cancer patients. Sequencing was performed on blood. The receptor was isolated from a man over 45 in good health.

CDR3 bases: TGTGCCAGTAGTTCTCCCGGGACTTCTTCTCAGCCCCAGCATTTT. It yields the protein CASSSPGTSSQPQHF. This chain connects TRBV19 to TRBJ1-5; TRBD1 might be the D (5 bases). CDR1 is LNHDA, CDR2 SQIVND, per germline (reference sequence). Between the trimmed V and J ends, which lost 5 bases and 6 bases, there was a span of 17 bases. The CDR3 consists of 15 residues.